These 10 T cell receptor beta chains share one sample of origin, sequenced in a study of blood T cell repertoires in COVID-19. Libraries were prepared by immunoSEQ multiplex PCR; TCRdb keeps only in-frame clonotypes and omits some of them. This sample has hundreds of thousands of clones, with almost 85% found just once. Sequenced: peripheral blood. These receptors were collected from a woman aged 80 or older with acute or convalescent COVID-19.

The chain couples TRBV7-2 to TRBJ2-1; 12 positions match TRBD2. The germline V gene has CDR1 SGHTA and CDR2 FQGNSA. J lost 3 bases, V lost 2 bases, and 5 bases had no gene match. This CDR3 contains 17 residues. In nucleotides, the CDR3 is TGTGCCAGCAGCTTAAGCCCGGGACTAGCGGGCTACAATGAGCAGTTCTTC. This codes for CASSLSPGLAGYNEQFF.

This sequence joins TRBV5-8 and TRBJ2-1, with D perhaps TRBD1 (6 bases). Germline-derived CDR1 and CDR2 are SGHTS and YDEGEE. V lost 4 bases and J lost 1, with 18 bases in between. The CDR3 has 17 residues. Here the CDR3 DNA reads TGTGCCAGCAGCACACCACGAGGGACAATGTCCTACAATGAGCAGTTCTTC. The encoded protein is CASSTPRGTMSYNEQFF.

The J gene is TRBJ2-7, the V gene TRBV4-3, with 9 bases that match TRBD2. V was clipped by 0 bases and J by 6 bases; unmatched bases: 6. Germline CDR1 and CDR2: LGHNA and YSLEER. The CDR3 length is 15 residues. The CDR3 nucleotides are TGCGCCAGCAGCCAAGATCTGGCGGGAGGGCGCGAGCAGTACTTC. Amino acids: CASSQDLAGGREQYF.

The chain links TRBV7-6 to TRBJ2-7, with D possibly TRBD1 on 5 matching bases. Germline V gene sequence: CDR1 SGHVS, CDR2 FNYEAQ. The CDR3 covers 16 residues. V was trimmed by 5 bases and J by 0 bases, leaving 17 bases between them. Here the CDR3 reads CASSEDRSQDSYEQYF. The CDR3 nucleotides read TGTGCCAGCAGCGAAGACAGATCCCAAGACTCCTACGAGCAGTACTTC.

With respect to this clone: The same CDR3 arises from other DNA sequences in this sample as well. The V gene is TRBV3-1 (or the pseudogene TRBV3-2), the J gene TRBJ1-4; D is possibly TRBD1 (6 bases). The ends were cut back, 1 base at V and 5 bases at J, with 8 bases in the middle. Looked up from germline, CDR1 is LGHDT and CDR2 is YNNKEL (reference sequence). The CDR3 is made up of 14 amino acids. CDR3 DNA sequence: TGTGCCAGCAGCCAAGTGAGGGGGAATGAAAAACTGTTTTTT. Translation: CASSQVRGNEKLFF.

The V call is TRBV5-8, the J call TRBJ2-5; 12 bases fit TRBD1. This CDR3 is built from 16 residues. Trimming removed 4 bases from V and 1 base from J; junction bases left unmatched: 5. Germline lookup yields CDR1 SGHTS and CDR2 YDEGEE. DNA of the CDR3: TGTGCCAGCAGCCTCCGGGACAGGGGGCTCCAAGAGACCCAGTACTTC. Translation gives CASSLRDRGLQETQYF.

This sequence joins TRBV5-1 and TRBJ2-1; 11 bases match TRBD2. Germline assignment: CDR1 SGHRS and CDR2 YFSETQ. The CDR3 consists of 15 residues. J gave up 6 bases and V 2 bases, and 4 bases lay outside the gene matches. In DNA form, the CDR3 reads TGCGCCAGCAGCTTTAATAGCGGGAGGGCCAATGAGCAGTTCTTC. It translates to CASSFNSGRANEQFF.

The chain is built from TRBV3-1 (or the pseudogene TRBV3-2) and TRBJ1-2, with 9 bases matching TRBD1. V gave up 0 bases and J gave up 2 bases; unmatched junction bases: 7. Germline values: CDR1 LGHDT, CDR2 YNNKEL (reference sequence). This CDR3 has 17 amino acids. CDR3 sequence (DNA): TGTGCCAGCAGCCAAGATATCGGGGACAGGGCAAACTATGGCTACACCTTC. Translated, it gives CASSQDIGDRANYGYTF.

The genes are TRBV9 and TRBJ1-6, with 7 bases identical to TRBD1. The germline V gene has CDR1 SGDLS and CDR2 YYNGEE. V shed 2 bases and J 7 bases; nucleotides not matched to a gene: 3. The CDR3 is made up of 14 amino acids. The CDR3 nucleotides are TGTGCCAGCAGCGTTAAGGGACAGAATTCACCCCTCCACTTT. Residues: CASSVKGQNSPLHF.

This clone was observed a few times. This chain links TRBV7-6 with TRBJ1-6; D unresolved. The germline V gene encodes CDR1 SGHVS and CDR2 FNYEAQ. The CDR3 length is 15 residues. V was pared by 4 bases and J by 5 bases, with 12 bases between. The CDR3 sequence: CASSSRPTNNSPLHF. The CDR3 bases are TGTGCCAGCAGCTCAAGACCGACTAATAATTCACCCCTCCACTTT. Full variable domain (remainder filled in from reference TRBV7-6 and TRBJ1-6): GAGVSQSPRYKVTKRGQDVALRCDPISGHVSLYWYRQALGQGPEFLTYFNYEAQQDKSGLPNDRFSAERPEGSISTLTIQRTEQRDSAMYRCASSSRPTNNSPLHFGNGTRLTVT.